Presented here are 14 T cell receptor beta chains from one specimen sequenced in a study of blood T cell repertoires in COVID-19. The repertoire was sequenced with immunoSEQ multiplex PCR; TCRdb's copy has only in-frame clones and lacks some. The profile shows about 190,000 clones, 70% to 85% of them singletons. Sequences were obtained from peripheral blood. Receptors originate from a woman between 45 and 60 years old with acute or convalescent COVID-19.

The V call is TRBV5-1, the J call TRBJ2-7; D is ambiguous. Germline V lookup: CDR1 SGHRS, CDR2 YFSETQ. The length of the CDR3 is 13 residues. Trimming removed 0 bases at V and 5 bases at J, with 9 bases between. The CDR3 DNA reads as TGCGCCAGCAGCTTGGGAGAGCTCAACGAGCAGTACTTC. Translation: CASSLGELNEQYF.

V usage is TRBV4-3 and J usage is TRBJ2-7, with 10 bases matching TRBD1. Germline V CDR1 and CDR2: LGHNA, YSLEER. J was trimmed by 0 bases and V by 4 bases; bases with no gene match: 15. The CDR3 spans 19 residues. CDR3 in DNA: TGCGCCAGCAGCCTCGGACTTATACCGGGACAGGGGAGCTCCTACGAGCAGTACTTC. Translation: CASSLGLIPGQGSSYEQYF.

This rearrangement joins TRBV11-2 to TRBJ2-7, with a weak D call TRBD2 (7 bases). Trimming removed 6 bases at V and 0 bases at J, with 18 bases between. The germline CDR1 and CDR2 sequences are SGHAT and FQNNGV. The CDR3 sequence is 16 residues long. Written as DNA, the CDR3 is TGTGCCAGCAGTCCAGGCCGGGGGGCTTTCTCCTACGAGCAGTACTTC. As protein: CASSPGRGAFSYEQYF.

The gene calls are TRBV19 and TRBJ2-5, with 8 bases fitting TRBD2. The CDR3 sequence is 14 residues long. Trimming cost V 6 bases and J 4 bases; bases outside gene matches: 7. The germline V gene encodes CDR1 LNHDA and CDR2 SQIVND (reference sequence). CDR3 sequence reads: CASRLSGSGETQYF. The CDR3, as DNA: TGTGCCAGTAGGTTGAGCGGGAGTGGAGAGACCCAGTACTTC.

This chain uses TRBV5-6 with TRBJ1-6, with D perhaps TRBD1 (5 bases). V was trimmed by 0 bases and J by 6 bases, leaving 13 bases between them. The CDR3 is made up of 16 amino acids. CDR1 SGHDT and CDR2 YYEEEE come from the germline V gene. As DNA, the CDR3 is TGTGCCAGCAGCTTGGCAGGGTGGAGTAGTAATTCACCCCTCCACTTT. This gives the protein CASSLAGWSSNSPLHF. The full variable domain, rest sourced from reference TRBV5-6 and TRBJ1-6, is DAGVTQSPTHLIKTRGQQVTLRCSPKSGHDTVSWYQQALGQGPQFIFQYYEEEERQRGNFPDRFSGHQFPNYSSELNVNALLLGDSALYLCASSLAGWSSNSPLHFGNGTRLTVT.

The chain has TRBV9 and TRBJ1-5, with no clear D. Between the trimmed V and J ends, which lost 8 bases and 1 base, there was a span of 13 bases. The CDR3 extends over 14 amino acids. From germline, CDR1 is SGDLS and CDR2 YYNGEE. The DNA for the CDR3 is TGTGCCAGTTCCACTGATCGGAGCAATCAGCCCCAGCATTTT. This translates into CASSTDRSNQPQHF.

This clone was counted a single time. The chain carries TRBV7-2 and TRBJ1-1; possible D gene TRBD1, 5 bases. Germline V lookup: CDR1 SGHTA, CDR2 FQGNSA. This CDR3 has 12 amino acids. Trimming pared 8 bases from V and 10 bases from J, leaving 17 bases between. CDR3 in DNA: TGTGCCAGCTCCCTGACCCGCCAGGGAGCTTTCTTT. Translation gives CASSLTRQGAFF.

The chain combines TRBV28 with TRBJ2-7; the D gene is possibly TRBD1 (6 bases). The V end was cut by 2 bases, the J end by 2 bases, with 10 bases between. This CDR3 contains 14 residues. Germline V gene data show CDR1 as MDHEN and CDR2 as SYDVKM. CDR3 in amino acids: CASSLQGQTYEQYF. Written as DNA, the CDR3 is TGTGCCAGCAGTTTACAGGGACAAACCTACGAGCAGTACTTC.

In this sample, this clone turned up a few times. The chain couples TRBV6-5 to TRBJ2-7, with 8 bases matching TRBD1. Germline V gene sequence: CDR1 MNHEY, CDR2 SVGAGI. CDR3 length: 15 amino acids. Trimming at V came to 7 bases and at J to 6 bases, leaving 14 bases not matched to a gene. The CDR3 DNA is TGTGCCAGCACCCAGGGGGCCCGGGAGTTAAGCGAGCAGTACTTC. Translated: CASTQGARELSEQYF.

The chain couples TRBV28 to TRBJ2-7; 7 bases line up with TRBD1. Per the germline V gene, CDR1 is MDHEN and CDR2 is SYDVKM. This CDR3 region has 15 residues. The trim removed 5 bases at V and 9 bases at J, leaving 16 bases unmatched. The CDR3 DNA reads TGTGCCAGCAGTATTTCCGGGACAGCTTCTTTTAGGCAGTACTTC. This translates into CASSISGTASFRQYF. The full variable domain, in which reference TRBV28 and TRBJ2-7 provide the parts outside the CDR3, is DVKVTQSSRYLVKRTGEKVFLECVQDMDHENMFWYRQDPGLGLRLIYFSYDVKMKEKGDIPEGYSVSREKKERFSLILESASTNQTSMYLCASSISGTASFRQYFGPGTRLTVT.

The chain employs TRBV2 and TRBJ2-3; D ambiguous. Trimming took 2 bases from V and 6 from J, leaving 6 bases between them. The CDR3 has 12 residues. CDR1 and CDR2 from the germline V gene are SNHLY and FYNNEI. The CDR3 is CASSETRDTQYF. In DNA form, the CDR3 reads TGTGCCAGCAGTGAAACCCGGGATACGCAGTATTTT.

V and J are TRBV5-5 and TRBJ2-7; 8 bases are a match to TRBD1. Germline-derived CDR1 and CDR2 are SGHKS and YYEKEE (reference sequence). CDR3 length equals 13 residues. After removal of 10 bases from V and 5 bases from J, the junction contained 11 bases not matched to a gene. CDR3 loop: CARPGQVKDEQYF. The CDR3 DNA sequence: TGTGCCCGACCGGGACAGGTGAAGGACGAGCAGTACTTC.

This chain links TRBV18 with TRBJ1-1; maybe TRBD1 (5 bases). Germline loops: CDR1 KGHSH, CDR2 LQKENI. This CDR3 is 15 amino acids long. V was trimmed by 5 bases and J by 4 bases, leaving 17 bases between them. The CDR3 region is CASSIARVDGTEAFF. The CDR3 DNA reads TGTGCCAGCTCAATAGCCAGGGTTGATGGCACTGAAGCTTTCTTT. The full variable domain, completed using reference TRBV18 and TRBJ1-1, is NAGVMQNPRHLVRRRGQEARLRCSPMKGHSHVYWYRQLPEEGLKFMVYLQKENIIDESGMPKERFSAEFPKEGPSILRIQQVVRGDSAAYFCASSIARVDGTEAFFGQGTRLTVV.

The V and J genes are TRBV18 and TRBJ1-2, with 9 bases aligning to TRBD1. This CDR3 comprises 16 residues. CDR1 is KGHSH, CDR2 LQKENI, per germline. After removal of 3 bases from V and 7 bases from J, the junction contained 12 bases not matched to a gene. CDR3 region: CASSPTGGGIMVGYTF. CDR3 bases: TGTGCCAGCTCACCCACAGGGGGCGGAATAATGGTTGGCTACACCTTC.